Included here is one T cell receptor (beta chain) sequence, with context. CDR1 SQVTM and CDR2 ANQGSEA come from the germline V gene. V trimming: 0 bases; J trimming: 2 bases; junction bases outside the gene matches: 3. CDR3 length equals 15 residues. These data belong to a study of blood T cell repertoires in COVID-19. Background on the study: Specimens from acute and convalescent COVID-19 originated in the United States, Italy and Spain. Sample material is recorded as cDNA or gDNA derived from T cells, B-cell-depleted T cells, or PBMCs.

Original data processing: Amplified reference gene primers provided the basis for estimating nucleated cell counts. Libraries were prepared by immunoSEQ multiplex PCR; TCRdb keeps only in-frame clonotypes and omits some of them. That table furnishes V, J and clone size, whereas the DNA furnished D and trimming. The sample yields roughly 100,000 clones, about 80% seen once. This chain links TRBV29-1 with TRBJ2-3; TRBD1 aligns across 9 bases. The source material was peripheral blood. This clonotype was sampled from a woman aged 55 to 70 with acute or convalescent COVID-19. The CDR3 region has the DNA TGCAGCGTTGAAGATCGGACAGGGGCCACAGATACGCAGTATTTT. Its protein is CSVEDRTGATDTQYF.